The 18 T cell receptor beta chains below were found in one sample sequenced in a study of T cell changes during pregnancy in multiple sclerosis. Profiling relied on immunoSEQ multiplex PCR, and the TCRdb table lists in-frame clones only, not all of them. The repertoire consists of approximately 120,000 clones, with roughly 95% occurring once and the leading ten covering around 0.46%. The sample here was peripheral blood, taken after pregnancy. The receptor set was obtained from a female donor with multiple sclerosis, enrolled in a pregnancy study.

The rearrangement uses TRBV4-2 and TRBJ2-5, with D possibly TRBD2 on 5 matching bases. This CDR3 is built from 15 residues. Trimming shortened V by 3 bases and J by 1 base, and 12 bases separated the two germline ends. CDR1 is LGHNA, CDR2 YNFKEQ, per germline. CDR3 coding DNA: TGTGCCAGCAGCCAGGCCCTAGCCCTCCAAGAGACCCAGTACTTC. Translation: CASSQALALQETQYF.

This clone was seen a single time. This chain joins TRBV28 and TRBJ2-1; 10 nucleotides agree with TRBD2. V shed 5 bases, J shed 7 bases, and the junction held 8 bases outside the gene matches. The V gene's germline CDR1 is MDHEN and CDR2 SYDVKM. The CDR3 sequence is 15 residues long. CDR3 DNA: TGTGCCAGCAGTCCAGCGGGAGGGCCGCTAAATGAGCAGTTCTTC. Its protein product is CASSPAGGPLNEQFF.

V and J are TRBV11-2 and TRBJ2-5, with D maybe TRBD2 (6 bases). The CDR3 sequence is 13 residues long. Germline CDR1 SGHAT, CDR2 FQNNGV. The V and J ends lost 5 bases and 6 bases respectively, with 13 bases between them. This chain's CDR3 is CASSTGTQKTQYF. The DNA of the CDR3 is TGTGCCAGCAGCACCGGGACTCAAAAGACCCAGTACTTC.

This clone was detected once. The chain uses TRBV5-1 and TRBJ1-1; 9 nucleotides align to TRBD1. In germline, CDR1 is SGHRS, CDR2 YFSETQ. The CDR3 extends over 15 amino acids. Trimming cost V 4 bases and J 3 bases; bases outside gene matches: 7. The CDR3 is CASSPDRGSDTEAFF. For the CDR3, the DNA is TGCGCCAGCAGCCCGGACAGGGGTTCGGACACTGAAGCTTTCTTT.

The chain employs TRBV7-8 and TRBJ2-1; maybe TRBD2 (6 bases). The CDR3 runs to 16 residues. Between the trimmed V and J ends, which lost 2 bases and 0 bases, there was a span of 11 bases. The germline CDR1 and CDR2 sequences are SGHVS and FQNEAQ. The CDR3 loop is CASSLFGLPSYNEQFF. In nucleotides, the CDR3 is TGTGCCAGCAGCTTATTTGGACTACCCTCCTACAATGAGCAGTTCTTC.

This rearrangement joins TRBV6-6 to TRBJ2-1; D possibly corresponds to TRBD2 (6 bases). Germline-derived CDR1 and CDR2 are MNHNY and SVGAGI (reference sequence). The CDR3 contains 16 residues. V gave up 0 bases and J gave up 5 bases, with 14 bases separating them. The CDR3 sequence: CASSYSVSSDHNEQFF. The CDR3 coding sequence is TGTGCCAGCAGTTACTCGGTCTCTAGCGATCACAATGAGCAGTTCTTC.

The chain joins TRBV28 to TRBJ2-7; D remains ambiguous. Trimming pared 4 bases from V and 5 bases from J, leaving 9 bases between. Per germline, CDR1 MDHEN and CDR2 SYDVKM. CDR3 length: 12 residues. Here the CDR3 DNA reads TGTGCCAGCAGTTCCGGTGCGCACGAGCAGTACTTC. Encoded protein: CASSSGAHEQYF.

The gene calls are TRBV7-2 and TRBJ2-3; D might be TRBD1 (6 bases). This CDR3 comprises 16 residues. Trimming pared 1 base from V and 4 bases from J, leaving 15 bases between. Germline V gene lookup returns CDR1 SGHTA and CDR2 FQGNSA. CDR3 coding DNA: TGTGCCAGCAGCTTAGTGCACAGGGAGTTGGCAGATACGCAGTATTTT. This codes for CASSLVHRELADTQYF.

This chain links TRBV9 with TRBJ2-2, with D possibly being TRBD2 (5 bases). The germline CDR1 and CDR2 sequences are SGDLS and YYNGEE. V was shortened by 0 bases and J by 1 base, with 13 bases between the two germline ends. This CDR3 contains 17 residues. Here the CDR3 reads CASSVELRAQNTGELFF. The CDR3 DNA is TGTGCCAGCAGCGTAGAGCTGAGGGCTCAGAACACCGGGGAGCTGTTTTTT. Full variable domain (outside the CDR3, taken from reference TRBV9 and TRBJ2-2): DSGVTQTPKHLITATGQRVTLRCSPRSGDLSVYWYQQSLDQGLQFLIQYYNGEERAKGNILERFSAQQFPDLHSELNLSSLELGDSALYFCASSVELRAQNTGELFFGEGSRLTVL.

The chain is built from TRBV7-9 and TRBJ2-1; 9 bases align to TRBD2. This CDR3 contains 15 residues. Trimming cost V 5 bases and J 0 bases; bases outside gene matches: 2. The V gene's germline CDR1 is SEHNR and CDR2 FQNEAQ (reference sequence). In DNA form, the CDR3 reads TGTGCCAGCAGCGCGGGAGGGAGCTCCTACAATGAGCAGTTCTTC. Residues: CASSAGGSSYNEQFF. The variable domain in full, completed from reference TRBV7-9 and TRBJ2-1, reads DTGVSQNPRHKITKRGQNVTFRCDPISEHNRLYWYRQTLGQGPEFLTYFQNEAQLEKSRLLSDRFSAERPKGSFSTLEIQRTEQGDSAMYLCASSAGGSSYNEQFFGPGTRLTVL.

The table lists this clone with a count of one. The chain carries TRBV7-9 and TRBJ2-7, with D tentatively TRBD2 (6 bases). Trimming shortened V by 2 bases and J by 5 bases, and 16 bases separated the two germline ends. This CDR3 comprises 15 residues. Per the germline V gene, CDR1 is SEHNR and CDR2 is FQNEAQ (reference sequence). The DNA of the CDR3 is TGTGCCAGCAGCTTATCCGGGACTGGATCCCACGAGCAGTACTTC. Translating gives CASSLSGTGSHEQYF. Combining the CDR3 with reference TRBV7-9 and TRBJ2-7 gives the whole variable domain DTGVSQNPRHKITKRGQNVTFRCDPISEHNRLYWYRQTLGQGPEFLTYFQNEAQLEKSRLLSDRFSAERPKGSFSTLEIQRTEQGDSAMYLCASSLSGTGSHEQYFGPGTRLTVT.

The V call is TRBV4-1, the J call TRBJ2-7, with a weak D call TRBD1 (5 bases). This CDR3 is 14 amino acids long. Deletions cut 6 bases from V and 7 bases from J, with 19 bases between. The germline gives CDR1 MGHRA, CDR2 YSYEKL. The chain's CDR3 is CASSPLGSRGEQYF. The CDR3 coding sequence is TGCGCCAGCAGTCCGTTGGGTAGTAGGGGTGAGCAGTACTTC.

The chain couples TRBV11-2 to TRBJ1-1; the D is unclear. Trimming cost V 2 bases and J 3 bases, with 13 bases left between them. CDR3 length equals 15 residues. CDR1 and CDR2 from the germline V gene are SGHAT and FQNNGV. In DNA, the CDR3 is TGTGCCAGCAGCTTACTCCGGAGATGGGACACTGAAGCTTTCTTT. Its translation: CASSLLRRWDTEAFF. Full variable domain (missing parts from reference TRBV11-2 and TRBJ1-1): EAGVAQSPRYKIIEKRQSVAFWCNPISGHATLYWYQQILGQGPKLLIQFQNNGVVDDSQLPKDRFSAERLKGVDSTLKIQPAKLEDSAVYLCASSLLRRWDTEAFFGQGTRLTVV.

The chain has TRBV18 and TRBJ2-7, with D perhaps matching TRBD2 (6 bases). V was pared by 2 bases and J by 5 bases, with 10 bases between. Germline assignment: CDR1 KGHSH and CDR2 LQKENI. There are 13 residues in the CDR3. The CDR3 sequence is CASSPIGGDEQYF. CDR3 DNA: TGTGCCAGCTCACCAATAGGAGGGGACGAGCAGTACTTC.

The CDR3 spells CASSFGLYEQYF. The CDR3 DNA reads TGTGCCAGCAGTTTTGGACTCTACGAGCAGTACTTC. The rearrangement links TRBV28 to TRBJ2-7, with D possibly matching TRBD2 (5 bases). V was shortened by 3 bases and J by 3 bases, with 6 bases between the two germline ends. Germline V gene sequence: CDR1 MDHEN, CDR2 SYDVKM. This CDR3 is built from 12 residues.

The DNA of the CDR3 is TGTGCCAGCAGCTTAGTCGGAGGGTCCTACAATGAGCAGTTCTTC. This translates into CASSLVGGSYNEQFF. The rearrangement joins TRBV7-2 to TRBJ2-1; a weak D match, TRBD2 (6 bases). Per the germline V gene, CDR1 is SGHTA and CDR2 is FQGNSA. V lost 1 base, J lost 1 base, and 8 bases lay in between. The CDR3 consists of 15 residues. Full variable domain (missing parts from reference TRBV7-2 and TRBJ2-1): GAGVSQSPSNKVTEKGKDVELRCDPISGHTALYWYRQSLGQGLEFLIYFQGNSAPDKSGLPSDRFSAERTGGSVSTLTIQRTQQEDSAVYLCASSLVGGSYNEQFFGPGTRLTVL.

The J gene is TRBJ1-2, the V gene TRBV9; 8 bases line up with TRBD1. Germline V gene lookup returns CDR1 SGDLS and CDR2 YYNGEE. The trim removed 3 bases at V and 8 bases at J, leaving 6 bases unmatched. The CDR3 runs 13 residues. The CDR3 nucleotides read TGTGCCAGCAGCGCCCAGGGGGCGGGCGGCTACACCTTC. Translation gives CASSAQGAGGYTF.

This chain connects TRBV19 to TRBJ2-1, with TRBD2 identical over 10 bases. V lost 5 bases, J lost 5 bases, and 9 bases stayed unmatched. This CDR3 contains 16 residues. CDR1 and CDR2 (germline): LNHDA, SQIVND (reference sequence). As DNA, the CDR3 is TGTGCCAGTAGTTTGTTAGCGGGAGGAGACCACAATGAGCAGTTCTTC. This encodes CASSLLAGGDHNEQFF.